This T cell receptor (beta chain) was obtained from a study of identifying expanded T cells in peripheral blood. Libraries were prepared by immunoSEQ multiplex PCR; TCRdb keeps only in-frame clonotypes and omits some of them. This sample has some 70,000 clones; 90% occur once, and the top ten carry roughly 3.5%. Germline V lookup: CDR1 SNHLY, CDR2 FYNNEI. The CDR3 consists of 10 residues. V gave up 9 bases and J gave up 5 bases, with 5 bases separating them. The clonotype comes from a person aged 18-69 years in good health. The chain combines TRBV2 with TRBJ2-1, with D possibly TRBD1 on 5 matching bases. The specimen was blood. In nucleotides, the CDR3 is TGTGCCAGGGGGCACAATGAGCAGTTCTTC. This translates into CARGHNEQFF.